Listed below are T cell receptor beta chains from one sample, sequenced in a study of cytomegalovirus exposure and HLA in healthy donors. Assay used: immunoSEQ multiplex PCR; TCRdb lists only in-frame clones, some missing. The table has 200,000 or so clones, around 80% seen once. Sequenced sample: PBMCs. These receptors all stem from a woman aged 18 to 35 in good health and CMV-seropositive. The CDR3 runs from the conserved cysteine through the conserved F or W. A D gene is named only where the DNA matches it firmly. Size values are once, few and many counts, or a class for expanded clones, and some rows have none.

V gene,J gene,D gene,clone size,CDR3 protein,CDR3 DNA
TRBV9,TRBJ2-1,TRBD1,NA,CASSVVRGRGLFF,TGTGCCAGCAGCGTGGTCAGGGGGCGAGGGTTGTTCTTC
TRBV11-2,TRBJ1-6,TRBD1,NA,CASSEGQGIPLHF,TGTGCCAGCAGCGAAGGACAGGGAATCCCCCTCCACTTT
TRBV7-9,TRBJ2-2,TRBD1,few,CAVQGPATGELFF,TGTGCCGTACAGGGGCCCGCGACCGGGGAGCTGTTTTTT
TRBV5-5,TRBJ2-5,NA,once,CASSPLSVETQYF,TGTGCCAGCAGCCCGCTTTCGGTGGAGACCCAGTACTTC
TRBV7-3,TRBJ2-1,TRBD1,NA,CASSPLGGQGASNEQFF,TGTGCCAGCAGCCCATTGGGCGGACAGGGGGCGAGCAATGAGCAGTTCTTC
TRBV7-7,TRBJ2-5,TRBD1,NA,CASSRNQGAGETQYF,TGTGCCAGCAGCAGAAACCAGGGGGCTGGTGAGACCCAGTACTTC
TRBV2,TRBJ2-4,TRBD2,NA,CASSSGGSKNIQYF,TGTGCCAGCAGTAGCGGGGGGAGCAAAAACATTCAGTACTTC
TRBV5-4,TRBJ1-1,NA,few,CASNLGSGEAFF,TGTGCCAGCAACCTCGGGTCGGGTGAAGCTTTCTTT
TRBV5-5,TRBJ2-1,NA,NA,CASSGGASSYNEQFF,TGTGCCAGCAGCGGCGGGGCAAGCTCCTACAATGAGCAGTTCTTC
TRBV9,TRBJ2-3,TRBD1,once,CASSVAHRGPDTQYF,TGTGCCAGCAGCGTAGCCCACAGGGGTCCGGATACGCAGTATTTT
TRBV5-4,TRBJ1-4,TRBD1,once,CASSVWGTGINEKLFF,TGTGCCAGCAGCGTGTGGGGGACAGGGATAAATGAAAAACTGTTTTTT
TRBV6-4,TRBJ2-3,NA,NA,CASSDSLVATDTQYF,TGTGCCAGCAGTGACTCCCTCGTAGCGACAGATACGCAGTATTTT
TRBV5-6,TRBJ2-1,NA,NA,CASSLMLNEQFF,TGTGCCAGCAGCCTCATGCTAAATGAGCAGTTCTTC
TRBV4-2,TRBJ2-5,TRBD2,once,CASSQDPGLAGGPRRETQYF,TGTGCCAGCAGCCAAGACCCGGGACTAGCGGGGGGGCCCCGGAGGGAGACCCAGTACTTC
TRBV7-3,TRBJ2-3,TRBD1,few,CASSSTGGPDTQYF,TGTGCCAGCAGCTCGACAGGGGGGCCAGATACGCAGTATTTT
TRBV7-2,TRBJ1-6,NA,few,CASSLGLGASNSPLHF,TGTGCCAGCAGCTTAGGGTTGGGGGCTTCGAATTCACCCCTCCACTTT
TRBV5-1,TRBJ1-2,TRBD1,NA,CASSAGTGSGGYTF,TGCGCCAGCAGCGCCGGGACAGGTTCGGGCGGCTACACCTTC
TRBV27,TRBJ2-7,NA,NA,CASSPDTTYEQYF,TGTGCCAGCAGCCCGGACACCACCTACGAGCAGTACTTC
TRBV10-1,TRBJ1-3,TRBD1,NA,CASRESTGGLIGNTIYF,TGCGCCAGCAGAGAATCGACAGGGGGCTTAATTGGAAACACCATATATTTT
TRBV6-1,TRBJ2-1,NA,NA,CASAGSYNEQFF,TGTGCCAGCGCCGGGAGCTACAATGAGCAGTTCTTC
TRBV5-1,TRBJ2-1,NA,NA,CASSLAGTQSNYNEQFF,TGCGCCAGCAGCTTGGCCGGGACTCAGAGCAATTACAATGAGCAGTTCTTC
TRBV11-3,TRBJ1-4,NA,once,CASSLEDQGKLFF,TGTGCCAGCAGCTTAGAGGACCAGGGAAAACTGTTTTTT
TRBV15,TRBJ1-5,NA,NA,CATSRVTQFYNQPQHF,TGTGCCACCAGCAGAGTAACGCAGTTTTACAATCAGCCCCAGCATTTT
TRBV9,TRBJ1-3,TRBD1,NA,CASLRSTGTRNTIYF,TGTGCCAGCTTGAGATCGACAGGGACAAGAAACACCATATATTTT
TRBV29-1,TRBJ2-7,NA,NA,CSVLKKNRDYEQYF,TGCAGCGTTCTGAAAAAAAACAGGGACTACGAGCAGTACTTC
TRBV6-6,TRBJ2-3,NA,NA,CASSRGDTQYF,TGTGCCAGCAGTCGAGGAGATACGCAGTATTTT
TRBV28,TRBJ2-7,NA,NA,CASRGDFRQYTEQYF,TGTGCCAGCAGGGGAGACTTTCGGCAATACACCGAGCAGTACTTC
TRBV5-4,TRBJ2-1,TRBD2,NA,CASSRELLAGGPVGGNEQFF,TGTGCCAGCAGCCGCGAACTTCTAGCGGGGGGGCCGGTTGGTGGCAATGAGCAGTTCTTC